These 23 T cell receptor beta chains came from one sample sequenced in a study of chemoradiotherapy in HPV16-positive cancers (dated by TCRdb to 2022 to 2024). Library preparation used the immunoSEQ multiplex PCR assay. TCRdb took over this immuneACCESS table, retaining in-frame rearrangements with V and J assigned. Such tables are incomplete; in checked studies, under half of the missing clones stem from an unresolved V gene, and the remainder is unexplained. Across this sample there are approximately 6,000 clones, with 73% seen only once. The leading ten clones occupy approximately 10% of the sample. Sampling was performed from a patient who underwent chemoradiotherapy. The receptors derive from a human donor with HPV-associated anogenital cancer.

The CDR3 reads CASSPSKGQEAFF. CDR3 nucleotide sequence: TGTGCCAGCTCACCATCTAAGGGACAAGAAGCTTTCTTT. This chain uses TRBV18 with TRBJ1-1; perhaps TRBD1 as D (6 bases). The CDR3 is 13 residues long. Deletions cut 2 bases from V and 8 bases from J, with 12 bases between. From germline, CDR1 is KGHSH and CDR2 LQKENI.

The V and J genes are TRBV5-1 and TRBJ2-2; perhaps TRBD1 as D (5 bases). Germline values: CDR1 SGHRS, CDR2 YFSETQ. Trimming took off 4 bases at V and 4 bases at J, with 17 bases between the two ends. The CDR3 consists of 16 residues. In DNA form, the CDR3 reads TGCGCCAGCAGCCGGCAGGAACAGGCAGGCACCGGGGAGCTGTTTTTT. It encodes CASSRQEQAGTGELFF.

This sequence joins TRBV6-5 and TRBJ1-1; D remains unclear. Germline CDR1 and CDR2: MNHEY and SVGAGI. The CDR3 is 14 residues long. Trimming took 0 bases from V and 7 from J, leaving 12 bases between them. The CDR3 nucleotides are TGTGCCAGCAGTTACTCAGGACGTAGGTTTGAAGCTTTCTTT. It encodes CASSYSGRRFEAFF.

The chain is built from TRBV13 and TRBJ2-2; D gene ambiguous. This CDR3 region has 14 residues. V lost 0 bases and J lost 5, with 7 bases in between. Germline lookup yields CDR1 PRHDT and CDR2 FYEKMQ (reference sequence). The CDR3 region is CASSLGQLTGELFF. CDR3 nucleotides: TGTGCCAGCAGCTTAGGGCAGCTAACCGGGGAGCTGTTTTTT.

V gene TRBV4-2 combines with J gene TRBJ2-3; 8 nucleotides align to TRBD2. CDR1 and CDR2 from the germline V gene are LGHNA and YNFKEQ. The J segment lost 4 bases and the V segment lost 1 base, leaving 7 bases of the junction unmatched. The CDR3 covers 16 residues. CDR3 bases: TGTGCCAGCAGCCAAGTAGGTAGCGGGGTTTCAGATACGCAGTATTTT. It is translated as CASSQVGSGVSDTQYF.

V gene TRBV10-3 combines with J gene TRBJ1-2; D may be TRBD1 (5 bases). V lost 2 bases and J 5 bases, leaving 12 bases between the germline ends. CDR1 ENHRY and CDR2 SYGVKD come from the germline V gene. The CDR3 spans 14 residues. CDR3 sequence reads: CAISERGVGYGYTF. The CDR3 DNA reads TGTGCCATCAGTGAGCGGGGGGTTGGGTATGGCTACACCTTC.

This clone was detected a few times. CDR3 in amino acids: CASSLLKGAGANVLTF. The DNA of the CDR3 is TGTGCCAGCAGCCTCTTAAAAGGGGCTGGGGCCAACGTCCTGACTTTC. The J gene is TRBJ2-6, the V gene TRBV7-9; a possible D gene is TRBD1 (5 bases). The germline CDR1 and CDR2 sequences are SEHNR and FQNEAQ (reference sequence). V was shortened by 5 bases and J by 2 bases, with 13 bases between the two germline ends. The CDR3 runs to 16 residues. Supplemented by reference TRBV7-9 and TRBJ2-6, the full variable domain reads DTGVSQNPRHKITKRGQNVTFRCDPISEHNRLYWYRQTLGQGPEFLTYFQNEAQLEKSRLLSDRFSAERPKGSFSTLEIQRTEQGDSAMYLCASSLLKGAGANVLTFGAGSRLTVL.

The table lists this clone with a few counts. This chain links TRBV28 with TRBJ1-1; 7 bases agree with TRBD1. Germline values: CDR1 MDHEN, CDR2 SYDVKM. V lost 3 bases to trimming and J lost 1 base; unmatched junction nucleotides: 11. The CDR3 contains 17 residues. The CDR3 DNA sequence: TGTGCCAGCAGTTTTTTACCCACAGGGGAGGGGAACACTGAAGCTTTCTTT. It yields the protein CASSFLPTGEGNTEAFF.

A few counts support this clone. The J gene is TRBJ1-2, the V gene TRBV2; TRBD1 agrees at 8 bases. The CDR3 totals 13 residues. Germline V gene lookup returns CDR1 SNHLY and CDR2 FYNNEI. With V trimmed by 5 bases and J by 8 bases, 7 bases remained unmatched. The CDR3 DNA follows: TGTGCCAGCAGTCGGGGACAGGCTATCGGCTACACCTTC. This translates into CASSRGQAIGYTF.

The chain uses TRBV20-1 and TRBJ1-5, with 7 bases fitting TRBD1. The junction had 5 bases not matched to a gene; V was cut back by 8 bases and J by 7 bases. This CDR3 comprises 11 residues. Germline lookup yields CDR1 DFQATT and CDR2 SNEGSKA (reference sequence). The CDR3 DNA reads TGCAGTTTTACAGGGGAACAGCCCCAGCATTTT. Its protein is CSFTGEQPQHF.

The V gene is TRBV10-3, the J gene TRBJ1-2; D unclear. The CDR3 runs 15 residues. From germline, CDR1 is ENHRY and CDR2 SYGVKD. Trimming took 0 bases from V and 3 from J, leaving 11 bases between them. The CDR3 here is CAISESMAGYYGYTF. The CDR3 DNA sequence: TGTGCCATCAGTGAGTCGATGGCAGGATACTATGGCTACACCTTC.

The V and J genes are TRBV11-2 and TRBJ1-1, with TRBD1 identical over 10 bases. Germline loops: CDR1 SGHAT, CDR2 FQNNGV. The CDR3 spans 16 residues. J gave up 2 bases and V 0 bases, and 3 bases lay outside the gene matches. CDR3 residues: CASSLDWDRGNTEAFF. For the CDR3, the DNA is TGTGCCAGCAGCTTAGATTGGGACAGGGGAAACACTGAAGCTTTCTTT.

V and J are TRBV5-1 and TRBJ2-3; the D gene is possibly TRBD2 (6 bases). Germline assignment: CDR1 SGHRS and CDR2 YFSETQ. The V gene lost 2 bases and the J gene lost 0 bases, with 22 bases spanning the gap. The CDR3 has 19 amino acids. The chain's CDR3 is CASSFSRDSLQSSTDTQYF. As DNA, the CDR3 is TGCGCCAGCAGCTTTTCCCGGGACTCCCTACAATCTAGCACAGATACGCAGTATTTT.

CDR3 residues: CASSFRLNQPQHF. The CDR3 DNA is TGTGCCAGCAGCTTTAGGCTCAATCAGCCCCAGCATTTT. The V and J genes are TRBV11-2 and TRBJ1-5; D ambiguous. V lost 3 bases and J 3 bases, leaving 6 bases between the germline ends. This CDR3 has 13 amino acids. Germline loops: CDR1 SGHAT, CDR2 FQNNGV.

V and J are TRBV14 and TRBJ1-1, with D possibly being TRBD1 (5 bases). Germline values: CDR1 SGHDN, CDR2 FVKESK. CDR3 size: 15 residues. V was cut by 4 bases and J by 5 bases, with 17 bases left in between. The CDR3 region is CASSPQGLRGTEAFF. As DNA, the CDR3 is TGTGCCAGCAGCCCCCAGGGACTACGGGGTACTGAAGCTTTCTTT.

As regards this clone: The junction departs from germline at one end; a sequencing error may be responsible. The chain uses TRBV6-5 and TRBJ2-4; D is possibly TRBD2 (6 bases). From germline, CDR1 is MNHEY and CDR2 SVGAGI. This CDR3 is 12 amino acids long. CDR3 sequence: CASRTLTSHPVF. The CDR3 region has the DNA TGTGCCAGCAGGACCCTTACTAGCCATCCCGTATTC.

This clone was counted between two and nine times. The DNA for the CDR3 is TGTGCCAGCACCGACAGGGGCCGGCGTAGAGGCGAGCAGTACTTC. Translating gives CASTDRGRRRGEQYF. J is TRBJ2-7 and V is TRBV6-5; 8 bases are a match to TRBD1. The CDR3 totals 15 residues. Trimming removed 7 bases from V and 6 bases from J; junction bases left unmatched: 14. Germline loops: CDR1 MNHEY, CDR2 SVGAGI.

This chain connects TRBV27 to TRBJ2-1; D gene unclear. CDR1 is MNHEY and CDR2 is SMNVEV in the germline V gene (reference sequence). V lost 6 bases and J 7 bases, leaving 7 bases between the germline ends. This CDR3 contains 11 residues. CDR3 in DNA: TGTGCCAGCAGCAAAACTAATGAGCAGTTCTTC. This sequence encodes CASSKTNEQFF.

The chain is built from TRBV27 and TRBJ1-4; D gene unclear. V dropped 4 bases and J dropped 12 bases, with 15 bases sitting between them. CDR3 length: 13 residues. Per the germline V gene, CDR1 is MNHEY and CDR2 is SMNVEV (reference sequence). The CDR3 DNA sequence: TGTGCCAGCAGTTCTCAAGCGTTGAGCCAACTGTTTTTT. It is translated as CASSSQALSQLFF.

The gene calls are TRBV4-2 and TRBJ1-1, with a weak D call TRBD1 (6 bases). Germline V lookup: CDR1 LGHNA, CDR2 YNFKEQ. The CDR3 is made up of 15 amino acids. Trimming shortened V by 3 bases and J by 0 bases, and 11 bases separated the two germline ends. The chain's CDR3 is CASSQGAGMNTEAFF. In DNA form, the CDR3 reads TGTGCCAGCAGCCAGGGGGCCGGCATGAACACTGAAGCTTTCTTT.

The J gene is TRBJ2-7, the V gene TRBV4-3; weak D call: TRBD2 (6 bases). Germline V gives CDR1 LGHNA, CDR2 YSLEER. There are 15 residues in the CDR3. The V end lost 2 bases, the J end lost 3 bases, and 14 bases lay between the germline ends. CDR3 sequence: CASSQRREGYYEQYF. The CDR3 DNA reads as TGCGCCAGCAGCCAACGGAGGGAAGGGTACTACGAGCAGTACTTC.

This chain connects TRBV6-1 to TRBJ2-1; D gene unclear. There are 11 residues in the CDR3. Germline CDR1 and CDR2: MNHNS and SASEGT. Trimming removed 2 bases at V and 10 bases at J, with 6 bases between. The CDR3 region has the DNA TGTGCCAGCAGTGAATACCGAGAGCAGTTCTTC. Translated: CASSEYREQFF.

The chain recombines TRBV7-2 with TRBJ2-1, with unresolved D. Germline V gene data show CDR1 as SGHTA and CDR2 as FQGNSA. V dropped 8 bases and J dropped 8 bases, with 16 bases sitting between them. The length of the CDR3 is 13 residues. CDR3 in amino acids: CASGLYGPHEQFF. The CDR3 bases are TGTGCCAGCGGGCTTTACGGCCCCCATGAGCAGTTCTTC.